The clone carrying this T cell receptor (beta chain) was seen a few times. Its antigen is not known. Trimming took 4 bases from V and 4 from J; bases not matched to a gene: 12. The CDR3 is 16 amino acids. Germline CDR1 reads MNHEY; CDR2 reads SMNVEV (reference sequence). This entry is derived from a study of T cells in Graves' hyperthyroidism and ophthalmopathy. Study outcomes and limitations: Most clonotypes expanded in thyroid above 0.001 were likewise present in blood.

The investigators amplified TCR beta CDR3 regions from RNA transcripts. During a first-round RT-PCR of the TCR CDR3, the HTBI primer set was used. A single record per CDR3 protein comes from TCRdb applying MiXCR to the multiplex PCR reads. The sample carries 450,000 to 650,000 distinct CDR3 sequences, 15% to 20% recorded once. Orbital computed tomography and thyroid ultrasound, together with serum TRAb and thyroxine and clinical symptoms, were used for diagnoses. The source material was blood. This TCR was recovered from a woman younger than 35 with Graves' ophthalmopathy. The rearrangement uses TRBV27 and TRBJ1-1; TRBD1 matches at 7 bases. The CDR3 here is CASSSLVPTGLTEAFF. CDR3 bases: TGTGCCAGCAGTTCTCTCGTTCCGACAGGGCTCACTGAAGCTTTCTTT.